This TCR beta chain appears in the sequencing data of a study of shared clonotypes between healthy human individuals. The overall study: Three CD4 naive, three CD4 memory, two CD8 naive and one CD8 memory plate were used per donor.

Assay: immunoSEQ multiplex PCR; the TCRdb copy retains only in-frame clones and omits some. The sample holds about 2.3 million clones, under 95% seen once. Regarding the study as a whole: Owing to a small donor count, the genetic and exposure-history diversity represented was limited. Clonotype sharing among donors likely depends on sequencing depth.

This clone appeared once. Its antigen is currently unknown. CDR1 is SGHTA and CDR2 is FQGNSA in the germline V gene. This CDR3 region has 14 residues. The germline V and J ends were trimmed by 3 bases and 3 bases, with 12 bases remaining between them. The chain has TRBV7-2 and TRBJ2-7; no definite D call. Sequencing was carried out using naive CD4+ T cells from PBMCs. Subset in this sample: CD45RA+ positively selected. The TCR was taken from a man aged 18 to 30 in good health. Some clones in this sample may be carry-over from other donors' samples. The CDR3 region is CASSLAGSNYEQYF. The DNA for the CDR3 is TGTGCCAGCAGCTTGGCCGGGTCAAACTACGAGCAGTACTTC.